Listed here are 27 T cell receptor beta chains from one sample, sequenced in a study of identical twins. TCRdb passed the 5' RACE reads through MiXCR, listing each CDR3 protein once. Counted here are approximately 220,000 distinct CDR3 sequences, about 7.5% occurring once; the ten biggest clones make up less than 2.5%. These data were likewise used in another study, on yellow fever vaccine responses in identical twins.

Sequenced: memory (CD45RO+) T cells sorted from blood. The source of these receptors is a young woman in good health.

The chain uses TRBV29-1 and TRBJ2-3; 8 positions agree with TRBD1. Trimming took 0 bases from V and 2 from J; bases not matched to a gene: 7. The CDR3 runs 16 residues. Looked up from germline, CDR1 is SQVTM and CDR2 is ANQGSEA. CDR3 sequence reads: CSVEDTGTGYTDTQYF. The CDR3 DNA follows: TGCAGCGTTGAAGATACTGGGACAGGCTACACAGATACGCAGTATTTT.

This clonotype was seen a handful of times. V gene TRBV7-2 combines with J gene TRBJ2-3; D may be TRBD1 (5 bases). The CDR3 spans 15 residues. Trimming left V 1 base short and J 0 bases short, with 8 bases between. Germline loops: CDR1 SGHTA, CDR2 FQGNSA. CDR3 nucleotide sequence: TGTGCCAGCAGCTTAGAGGGGTCTAGCACAGATACGCAGTATTTT. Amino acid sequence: CASSLEGSSTDTQYF.

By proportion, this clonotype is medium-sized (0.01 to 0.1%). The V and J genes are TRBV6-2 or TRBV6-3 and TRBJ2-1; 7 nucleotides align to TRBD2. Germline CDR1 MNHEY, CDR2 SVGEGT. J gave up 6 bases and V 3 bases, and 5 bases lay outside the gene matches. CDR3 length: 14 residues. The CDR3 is CASSYAGEVNEQFF. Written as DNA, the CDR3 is TGTGCCAGCAGTTATGCGGGAGAGGTCAATGAGCAGTTCTTC.

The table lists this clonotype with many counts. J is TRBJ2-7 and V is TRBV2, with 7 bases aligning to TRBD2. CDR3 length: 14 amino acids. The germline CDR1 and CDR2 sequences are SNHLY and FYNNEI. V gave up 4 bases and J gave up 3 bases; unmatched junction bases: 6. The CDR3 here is CASSVLAGDYEQYF. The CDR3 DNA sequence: TGTGCCAGCAGTGTTTTGGCGGGGGACTACGAGCAGTACTTC.

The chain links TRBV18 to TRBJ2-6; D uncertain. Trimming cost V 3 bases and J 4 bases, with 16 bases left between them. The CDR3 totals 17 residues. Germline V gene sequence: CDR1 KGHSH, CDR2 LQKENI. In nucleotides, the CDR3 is TGTGCCAGCTCACCGAATGGGATTTCTCTGGGGGCCAACGTCCTGACTTTC. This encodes CASSPNGISLGANVLTF.

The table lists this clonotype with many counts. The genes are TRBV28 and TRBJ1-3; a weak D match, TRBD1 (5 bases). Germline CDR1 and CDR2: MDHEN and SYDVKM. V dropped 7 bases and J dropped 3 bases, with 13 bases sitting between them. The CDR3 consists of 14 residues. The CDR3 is CASTLWDGGNTIYF. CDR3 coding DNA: TGTGCCAGCACCTTATGGGACGGTGGAAACACCATATATTTT.

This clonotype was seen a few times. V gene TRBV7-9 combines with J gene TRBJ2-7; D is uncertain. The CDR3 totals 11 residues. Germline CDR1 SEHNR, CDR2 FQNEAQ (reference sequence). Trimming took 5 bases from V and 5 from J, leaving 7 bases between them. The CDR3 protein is CASSPLDEQYF. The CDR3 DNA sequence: TGTGCCAGCAGCCCCCTGGACGAGCAGTACTTC.

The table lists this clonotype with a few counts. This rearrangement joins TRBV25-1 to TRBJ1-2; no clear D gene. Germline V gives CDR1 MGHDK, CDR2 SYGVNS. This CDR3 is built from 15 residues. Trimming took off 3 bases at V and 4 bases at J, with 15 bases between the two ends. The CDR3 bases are TGTGCCAGCAGTGACTGGGCCAGCTCAGGCTATGGCTACACCTTC. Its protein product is CASSDWASSGYGYTF.

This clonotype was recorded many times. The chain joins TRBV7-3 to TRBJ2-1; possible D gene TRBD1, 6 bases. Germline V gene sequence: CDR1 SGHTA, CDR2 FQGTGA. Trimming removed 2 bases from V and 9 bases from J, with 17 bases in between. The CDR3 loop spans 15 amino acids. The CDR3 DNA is TGTGCCAGCAGCTTAGGGTCACAGGGTTGGGCTGAGCAGTTCTTC. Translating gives CASSLGSQGWAEQFF.

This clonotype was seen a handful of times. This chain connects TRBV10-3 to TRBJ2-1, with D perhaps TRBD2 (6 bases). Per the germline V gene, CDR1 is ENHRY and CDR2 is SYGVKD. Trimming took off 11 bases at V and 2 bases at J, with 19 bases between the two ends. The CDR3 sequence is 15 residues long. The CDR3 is CAPRALALPYNEQFF. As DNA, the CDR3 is TGTGCCCCAAGGGCTCTAGCGCTACCCTACAATGAGCAGTTCTTC.

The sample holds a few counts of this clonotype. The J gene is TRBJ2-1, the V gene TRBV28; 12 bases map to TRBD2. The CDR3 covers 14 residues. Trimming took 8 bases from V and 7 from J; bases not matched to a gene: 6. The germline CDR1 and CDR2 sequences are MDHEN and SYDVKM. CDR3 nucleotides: TGTGCCAGCGAGAGGACTAGCGGGGTGAATGAGCAGTTCTTC. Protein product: CASERTSGVNEQFF. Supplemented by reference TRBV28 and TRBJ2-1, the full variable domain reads DVKVTQSSRYLVKRTGEKVFLECVQDMDHENMFWYRQDPGLGLRLIYFSYDVKMKEKGDIPEGYSVSREKKERFSLILESASTNQTSMYLCASERTSGVNEQFFGPGTRLTVL.

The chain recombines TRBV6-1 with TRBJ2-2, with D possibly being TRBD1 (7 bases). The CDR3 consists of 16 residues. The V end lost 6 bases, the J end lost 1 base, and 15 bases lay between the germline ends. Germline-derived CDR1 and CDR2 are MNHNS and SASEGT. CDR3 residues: CASRPRGEWNTGELFF. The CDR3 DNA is TGTGCCAGCAGGCCCAGGGGGGAGTGGAACACCGGGGAGCTGTTTTTT.

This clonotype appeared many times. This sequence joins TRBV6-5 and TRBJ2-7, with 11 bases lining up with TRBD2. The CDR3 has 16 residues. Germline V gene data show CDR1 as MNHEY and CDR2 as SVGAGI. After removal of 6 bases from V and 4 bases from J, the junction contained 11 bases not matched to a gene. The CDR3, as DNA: TGTGCCAGCAGATCCTCCGGGACTAGCGGCTTTTACGAGCAGTACTTC. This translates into CASRSSGTSGFYEQYF.

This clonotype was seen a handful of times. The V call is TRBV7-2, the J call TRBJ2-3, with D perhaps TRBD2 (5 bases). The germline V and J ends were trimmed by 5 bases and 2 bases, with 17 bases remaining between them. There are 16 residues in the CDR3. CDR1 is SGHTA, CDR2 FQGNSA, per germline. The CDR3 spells CASSPRRASFTDTQYF. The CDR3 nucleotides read TGTGCCAGCAGCCCGAGGAGAGCTAGCTTCACAGATACGCAGTATTTT.

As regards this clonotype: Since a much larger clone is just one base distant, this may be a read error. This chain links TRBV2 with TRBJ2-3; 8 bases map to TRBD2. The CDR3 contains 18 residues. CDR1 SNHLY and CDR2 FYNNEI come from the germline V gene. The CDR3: CTSSPLPGGGLSTDTQYF. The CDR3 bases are TGTACCAGCAGCCCCCTGCCCGGGGGGGGGCTCAGCACAGATACGCAGTATTTT.

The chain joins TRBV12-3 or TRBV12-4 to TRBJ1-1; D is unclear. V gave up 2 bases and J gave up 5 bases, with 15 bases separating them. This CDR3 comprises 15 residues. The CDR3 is CASSLLVGRGTEAFF. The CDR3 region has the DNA TGTGCCAGCAGTTTACTCGTCGGGCGAGGGACTGAAGCTTTCTTT.

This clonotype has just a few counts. Here the CDR3 reads CASSGQGGSTEAFF. The CDR3 DNA reads as TGTGCCAGCAGCGGACAGGGAGGATCCACTGAAGCTTTCTTT. This rearrangement joins TRBV7-2 to TRBJ1-1; 8 bases fit TRBD1. This CDR3 is built from 14 residues. Trimming removed 5 bases from V and 4 bases from J; junction bases left unmatched: 6. In germline, CDR1 is SGHTA, CDR2 FQGNSA.

In DNA form, the CDR3 reads TGTGCCAGCAGCCCGACAGGGTTGAAAGCTTTCTTT. It codes for CASSPTGLKAFF. The chain carries TRBV28 and TRBJ1-1; 7 bases are shared with TRBD1. V lost 6 bases and J lost 9; bases outside the gene matches: 7. CDR3 length: 12 amino acids. Germline CDR1 and CDR2: MDHEN and SYDVKM. The full variable domain, in which reference TRBV28 and TRBJ1-1 provide the parts outside the CDR3, is DVKVTQSSRYLVKRTGEKVFLECVQDMDHENMFWYRQDPGLGLRLIYFSYDVKMKEKGDIPEGYSVSREKKERFSLILESASTNQTSMYLCASSPTGLKAFFGQGTRLTVV.

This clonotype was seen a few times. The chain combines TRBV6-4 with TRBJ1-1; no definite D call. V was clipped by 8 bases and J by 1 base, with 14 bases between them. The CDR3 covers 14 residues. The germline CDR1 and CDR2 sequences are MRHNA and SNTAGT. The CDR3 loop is CASSKRAKNTEAFF. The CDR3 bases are TGTGCCAGCTCCAAGCGGGCGAAGAACACTGAAGCTTTCTTT.

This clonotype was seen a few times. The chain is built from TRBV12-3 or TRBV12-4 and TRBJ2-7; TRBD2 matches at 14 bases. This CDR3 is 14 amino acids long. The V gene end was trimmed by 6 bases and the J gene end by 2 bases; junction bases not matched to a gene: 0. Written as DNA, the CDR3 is TGTGCCAGCAGGGGACTAGCGGGAGCCTACGAGCAGTACTTC. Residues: CASRGLAGAYEQYF.

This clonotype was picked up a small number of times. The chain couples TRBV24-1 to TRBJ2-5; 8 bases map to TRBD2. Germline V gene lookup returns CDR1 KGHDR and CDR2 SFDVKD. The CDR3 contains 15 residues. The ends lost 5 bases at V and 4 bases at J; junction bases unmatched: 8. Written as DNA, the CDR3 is TGTGCCACCAGTGTACGGGGGGGGATAGGAGAGACCCAGTACTTC. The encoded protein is CATSVRGGIGETQYF.

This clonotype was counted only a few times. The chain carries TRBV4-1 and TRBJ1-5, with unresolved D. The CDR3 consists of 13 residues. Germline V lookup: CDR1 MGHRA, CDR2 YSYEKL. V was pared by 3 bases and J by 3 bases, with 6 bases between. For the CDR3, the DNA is TGCGCCAGCAGCCAGGAGCACAATCAGCCCCAGCATTTT. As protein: CASSQEHNQPQHF.

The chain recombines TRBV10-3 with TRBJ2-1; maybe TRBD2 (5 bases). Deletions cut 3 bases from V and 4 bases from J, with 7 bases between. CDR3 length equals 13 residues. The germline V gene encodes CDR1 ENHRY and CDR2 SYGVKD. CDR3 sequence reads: CAISDRGYNEQFF. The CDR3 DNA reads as TGTGCCATCAGTGATCGGGGATACAATGAGCAGTTCTTC.

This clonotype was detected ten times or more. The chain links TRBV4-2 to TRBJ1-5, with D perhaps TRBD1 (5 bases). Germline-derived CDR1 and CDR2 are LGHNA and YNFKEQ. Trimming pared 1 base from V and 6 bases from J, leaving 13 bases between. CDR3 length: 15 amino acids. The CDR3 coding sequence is TGTGCCAGCAGCCAAGTGGGGCCCGATTCTCAGCCCCAGCATTTT. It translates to CASSQVGPDSQPQHF.

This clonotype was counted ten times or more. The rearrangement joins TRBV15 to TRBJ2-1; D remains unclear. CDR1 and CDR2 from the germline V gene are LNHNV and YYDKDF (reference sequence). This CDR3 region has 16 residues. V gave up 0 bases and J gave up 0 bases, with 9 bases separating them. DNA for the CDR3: TGTGCCACCAGCAGAGATAGGGCCGGCTCCTACAATGAGCAGTTCTTC. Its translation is CATSRDRAGSYNEQFF.

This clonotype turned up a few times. For the CDR3, the DNA is TGCAGTGCGGGGACTAGCGGGGCCCCCTACGAGCAGTACTTC. It encodes CSAGTSGAPYEQYF. The V gene is TRBV20-1, the J gene TRBJ2-7; 13 nucleotides match TRBD2. The CDR3 totals 14 residues. J lost 2 bases, V lost 6 bases, and 4 bases had no gene match. The germline V gene has CDR1 DFQATT and CDR2 SNEGSKA (reference sequence).

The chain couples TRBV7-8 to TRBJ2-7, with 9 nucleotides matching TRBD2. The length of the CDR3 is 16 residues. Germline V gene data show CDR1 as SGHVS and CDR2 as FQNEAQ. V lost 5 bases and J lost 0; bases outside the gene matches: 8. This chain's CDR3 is CASSPTSGSSSYEQYF. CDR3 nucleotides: TGTGCCAGCAGCCCCACTAGCGGGTCGAGCTCCTACGAGCAGTACTTC.